This entry describes one TCR beta chain. In this sample, this clone turned up a few times. The antigen it binds to is not known. No much larger clone exists at a distance of one base, and base qualities are not known. This specimen comes from a study of cytomegalovirus exposure and HLA in healthy donors (dated by TCRdb to about 2017). Turning to the overall study: An earlier analysis of fewer than 750 of the donors reported over 250 Gb of sequence data and 117 million unique TCR beta sequences obtained from about 200 million T cells. The later analysis used no new phenotypic data to find candidate immune exposures, relying instead on TCR beta sequences and their occurrence across donors. In a later analysis, previously published TCR beta repertoires from 500 to 750 donors were re-analyzed and high-resolution HLA genotyping was added so that TCR occurrence patterns could be studied. Across some 400 genotyped donors of the cohort, an average of about 220,000 unique TCR beta nucleotide sequences per donor were sequenced, and roughly 20% of those sequences were non-productive. HLA typing covered class I and class II loci at four-digit resolution. In addition to the first cohort of roughly 700 subjects, a separate validation cohort of approximately 120 different subjects was used. About five DR-DQ haplotypes were handled as single units for association and clustering because linkage in the cohort was strong. About 310 gigabases of sequencing data and tens of millions of unique TCR sequences were included in an early release covering about 620 HLA-typed donors. The study combined high-throughput TCR immunosequencing, statistical association of individual TCRs with disease status, and machine learning to predict cytomegalovirus infection status. To decide whether each TCR beta V gene segment behaved as functional or pseudogenic, an earlier analysis of some 580 of the donors relied on high-throughput TCR beta sequencing. The study aimed to test whether signatures of past pathogen exposure could be identified by cataloging public T cell receptors. Genome-wide SNP genotypes for about 60% of the roughly 670 donors were used in a later genetic analysis, which treated that subset as a discovery cohort. Of the roughly 400 genotyped donors, about 84% fell in the genetic ancestry cluster associated with self-reported Caucasian donors. Typing coverage varied by locus: roughly 620-640 donors for A, B, C, DRB1 and DQB1; approximately 520 for DQA1; 606 for DPA1; approximately 470 for DPB1. Donor age, sex, ethnicity and CMV serostatus were collected together with the repertoire data. All discovery cohort repertoires had been generated using a single sequencing platform. The study profiled the T cell repertoires of approximately 700 subjects by immunosequencing and related them to cytomegalovirus serostatus. Findings and caveats that apply to the study as a whole: A later analysis found that most CMV-associated TCR beta chains appeared HLA-restricted, with HLA associations seemingly driven largely by CMV exposure. For the cohort, immune exposure information was limited to CMV serostatus. According to the authors, the approach could potentially be generalized to other disease states and immunological phenotypes. The study gave a list of under 200 TCR beta chains associated with cytomegalovirus. A few of the identified cytomegalovirus-associated TCR beta chains were confirmed in vitro to be specific for cytomegalovirus antigens. Sequencing depth was assumed to be roughly uniform across donors in the presence/absence analyses, though that assumption may not hold. Because the 87-base-pair reads could not distinguish some IMGT-functional V segments, including TRBV6-2 and TRBV6-3, those segments were excluded. A further reported finding was that TCR beta sequences accurately predicted the HLA-A and HLA-B alleles for most subjects in the first cohort. In this cohort, only TCR beta chains were sequenced, and detectable features were limited by the absence of alpha or paired-chain data. Linkage disequilibrium might explain the correlated functional status among segregating V segments, but an unknown experimental factor could not be excluded. Most TCR sequences were seen in very few donors, while some public TCRs were found in many individuals. In a later genetic analysis, fewer N-insertions in productive TCRs were reported among donors in an Asian-associated ancestry cluster than the approximately 670-donor mean. In a later analysis, the rate of TCR association differed among HLA loci, with DRB1 alleles having the most associated TCRs and HLA-C alleles having the fewest. HLA typing was unavailable for some donors at each locus, so association tests used only the typed subset. The classifier was reported to diagnose cytomegalovirus status with high specificity and sensitivity in both the original and validation cohorts. A later genetic analysis associated a missense DCLRE1C variant with V-gene and J-gene trimming of TCR beta chains, and an independent cohort replicated the association. Because counts were too low, around 17 rarely observed V segments, including chromosome 9 orphons, were left out of the earlier analysis of 587 of the donors. A group of highly shared sequence variants was considered likely to be a technical artifact of the sequencing pipeline. In a later analysis, HLA-associated TCR beta chains were found to be more clonally expanded and to have lower generation probabilities than equally common non-associated chains. Broadly in line with IMGT annotations, most TCR beta V segments showed up in productive rearrangements about 87% or about 30% of the time in an earlier analysis of 450 to 600 of the donors. According to a later analysis, parvovirus B19, influenza, CMV and Epstein-Barr virus appeared linked to several top co-occurrence clusters. At a false discovery rate of 0.05, a later analysis linked 15,000 to 20,000 TCR beta sequences to specific HLA alleles. When HLA alleles, especially DR and DQ, strongly co-occurred, attributing TCR associations to individual alleles was difficult.

Libraries were made using the immunoSEQ multiplex PCR assay. For the multiplex PCR, a mixture combining 60 forward primers for TCR Vbeta segments and 13 reverse primers for TCR Jbeta segments was used. The CDR3 region of rearranged TCR beta genes was amplified from genomic DNA by a multiplex PCR assay. The Illumina HiSeq System was used to sequence the amplified TCR beta libraries as 87-base-pair reads. Under the source paper's analysis protocol: In a later analysis, some 80 million unique TCR beta chains were counted across the 690 or so repertoires, and about 10 million of these chains were shared by at least two donors. Raw reads were error-corrected and collapsed into unique sequences by a nearest-neighbor algorithm in which closely related sequences were merged to remove PCR and sequencing errors. V, D and J gene segments were assigned by aligning CDR3 sequences to IMGT reference sequences. Each retained sequence needed at least a six-nucleotide match to both a V gene segment and a J gene segment. A rearrangement counted as productive if the CDR3 had no stop codons and remained in frame with V and J, and every other rearrangement counted as non-productive. Following IMGT convention, CDR3 was defined as the stretch from the second conserved V-encoded cysteine up to the conserved J-encoded phenylalanine. Sequences without an unambiguous match to a single V gene segment were excluded from the earlier analysis of several hundred of the donors. An earlier analysis of approximately 590 of the donors classified V segments as functional when productive rearrangements were above 56.7% and as segregating when the standard deviation between donors was above 5%. A statistical classification framework was developed to diagnose cytomegalovirus status using the catalog of TCR beta chain sequences. A later analysis assigned V and J genes by comparing TCR nucleotide sequences with IMGT/GENE-DB human TR gene sequences. Using the TCRdist pipeline, a later analysis assigned CDR3 sequences along with most-parsimonious VDJ recombination scenarios. In a later analysis, every TCR beta chain was defined by the combination of its CDR3 amino acid sequence and its V-gene family, and reads without a unique V-gene family were dropped. To address suspected cross-contamination and a sequencing artifact, a later analysis removed several hundred highly shared, low-generation-probability nucleotide sequences. In a later analysis, a clonal expansion index for each public chain was calculated from normalized within-repertoire ranks of inferred template counts. In a later analysis, generation probabilities were computed with a VDJ recombination model fitted to out-of-frame rearrangements, and the resulting probabilities were checked against IGoR. A later analysis scored TCR-TCR, TCR-HLA and TCR-CMV co-occurrence with hypergeometric tests, applying a repertoire-size bias correction to TCR pairs. To estimate false discovery rates, a later analysis permuted the HLA or CMV assignments 20 times. In a later analysis, co-occurring TCRs were grouped using DBSCAN, with TCRdist sequence similarity added in when clustering inside HLA-allele-positive subsets. Repertoires with fewer than 30,000 or more than 120,000 public chains, plus five repertoires with anomalous nucleotide sharing, were excluded from co-occurrence clustering. Here the immuneACCESS table is served through TCRdb, limited to in-frame sequences with V and J called. Missing clones are a known gap in these copies; in checked studies unresolved V genes cover under half, and the rest lacks a known reason. The V and J calls and clone size are taken from that table; D and trimming were inferred from the DNA. The sample table holds hundreds of thousands of clones, of which about 80% were seen once. 0.58% of the sample is taken by the ten largest.

In total, 666 healthy bone marrow donors made up the cohort. At the time of sampling, every cohort member was nominally healthy, though immune exposures that went unrecorded were likely present. The donor was CMV seronegative and belonged to the group of around 400 seronegative cohort members. A peripheral blood sample was collected from each donor, and TCR beta sequencing was performed on peripheral blood mononuclear cells. The Qiagen DNeasy Blood Extraction Kit was used to extract genomic DNA from the blood cell samples. There are 12 amino acids in the CDR3, from cysteine to phenylalanine inclusive. Only the CDR3 DNA stays, 36 bases, in frame from base 1. The junction shows trimming of 6 bases on V and 7 bases on J, plus 7 bases between the germline ends. CDR1 and CDR2, looked up from the germline V gene, are MNHEY and SVGAGI.

This clonotype was obtained from a middle-aged woman in good health and CMV-seronegative. The V and J genes are TRBV6-5 and TRBJ1-6; no D gene can be assigned with confidence. The sample consisted of PBMCs. The DNA reads as follows: TGTGCCAGCAGCCCCGGGAATTCACCCCTCCACTTT. This codes for CASSPGNSPLHF.